This is a list of T cell receptor beta chains from one sample in a study of blood T cell repertoires in COVID-19. Profiling relied on immunoSEQ multiplex PCR, and the TCRdb table lists in-frame clones only, not all of them. The repertoire has 230,000 or so clones, 70% to 90% of them found once; the top ten carry 3.5% to 4.5%. Source material: PBMCs or T cells enriched from blood (not recorded which). These receptors were obtained from a woman between 35 and 50 years old with acute COVID-19. CDR3s include the opening cysteine and the closing phenylalanine or tryptophan. The D gene is left open where the match is weak. Some rows mark clone size as missing; the rest say once, few, many or name a class of expanded clone.

v_gene,j_gene,abundance,d_gene,len,CDR3nt,CDR3aa
TRBV24-1,TRBJ1-4,.,TRBD1,14,TGTGCCACATCACAGGGGGCTATTAATGAAAAACTGTTTTTT,CATSQGAINEKLFF
TRBV18,TRBJ2-1,.,TRBD2,15,TGTGCCAGCTCACCACGGAGCGGGGCCTACAATGAGCAGTTCTTC,CASSPRSGAYNEQFF
TRBV5-3,TRBJ2-2,.,TRBD2,16,TGTGCCAGAAGCTTGTGGAGCGGGGGGAACACCGGGGAGCTGTTTTTT,CARSLWSGGNTGELFF
TRBV5-1,TRBJ1-1,.,.,13,TGCGCCAGCAGCCGGACAGTTTCCACTGAAGCTTTCTTT,CASSRTVSTEAFF
TRBV7-9,TRBJ1-4,once,.,16,TGTGCCAGCAGCTATCCCTACAGTGCAACTAATGAAAAACTGTTTTTT,CASSYPYSATNEKLFF
TRBV7-6,TRBJ2-4,.,TRBD2,14,TGTGCCAGCAGCGCTCTAGCGGGGGGGAACATTCAGTACTTC,CASSALAGGNIQYF
TRBV18,TRBJ1-2,.,TRBD1,17,TGTGCCAGCTCCGATCTGGCAGGGGGCCCAACTAACTATGGCTACACCTTC,CASSDLAGGPTNYGYTF
TRBV24-1,TRBJ1-2,.,.,12,TGTGCCACCAGTGATTTGTTCTACGGCTACACCTTC,CATSDLFYGYTF
TRBV6-1,TRBJ1-1,once,TRBD1,14,TGTGCCAGCAGTGAGACAGGGGTGAACACTGAAGCTTTCTTT,CASSETGVNTEAFF
TRBV19,TRBJ1-4,.,TRBD1,14,TGTGCCAGTTTTAATCCGGGACAGGGTGAAAAACTGTTTTTT,CASFNPGQGEKLFF
TRBV12-3/TRBV12-4,TRBJ2-5,once,.,13,TGTGCCAGCAGTCTGGAGGGTAGGGAGACCCAGTACTTC,CASSLEGRETQYF
TRBV7-2,TRBJ1-4,few,.,16,TGTGCCAGCAGTCATGCCTCGGCACGGACAGATGAAAAACTGTTTTTT,CASSHASARTDEKLFF
TRBV29-1,TRBJ1-2,.,.,14,TGCAGCGTGGAGGGCGGTGCTTTCCTTTATGGCTACACCTTC,CSVEGGAFLYGYTF
TRBV30,TRBJ1-1,.,.,13,TGTGCCTGGACAGGGGAGGGTGGGGCTGAAGCTTTCTTT,CAWTGEGGAEAFF
TRBV3-1/TRBV3-2,TRBJ2-3,.,TRBD1,16,TGTGCCAGCAGCTCTCCGGGACAGGGGTCCACAGATACGCAGTATTTT,CASSSPGQGSTDTQYF
TRBV5-6,TRBJ1-6,few,.,15,TGTGCCAGCAGCCTACAGGGTCTCCCTAATTCACCCCTCCACTTT,CASSLQGLPNSPLHF
TRBV18,TRBJ1-2,.,.,13,TGTGCCAGCTCACCACCGGGGAGCACTGGCTACACCTTC,CASSPPGSTGYTF
TRBV29-1,TRBJ1-1,.,.,13,TGCAGCGTTGAGCAGGGATTGAACACTGAAGCTTTCTTT,CSVEQGLNTEAFF
TRBV15,TRBJ1-1,.,.,13,TGTGCCACCAGCAGAGATCGGGACACTGAAGCTTTCTTT,CATSRDRDTEAFF
TRBV19,TRBJ1-1,few,TRBD1,17,TGTGCCAGTAATTCGCGGGCAGGGGGCTTTTCGGGAACTGAAGCTTTCTTT,CASNSRAGGFSGTEAFF
TRBV19,TRBJ1-3,once,.,15,TGTGCCAGTAGTATAGTTCAGGCCCGAGGAAACACCATATATTTT,CASSIVQARGNTIYF
TRBV30,TRBJ1-6,.,.,13,TGTGCCTGGAGTACACAGTTTAATTCACCCCTCCACTTT,CAWSTQFNSPLHF
TRBV19,TRBJ1-1,.,.,16,TGTGCCAGTAGTATAGTGAAACCGCCCTCTATTACTGAAGCTTTCTTT,CASSIVKPPSITEAFF
TRBV19,TRBJ1-1,.,TRBD1,14,TGTGCCAGTCGTATTAGGGGGCAAGTCGCTGAAGCTTTCTTT,CASRIRGQVAEAFF
TRBV3-1/TRBV3-2,TRBJ1-3,.,TRBD1,13,TGTGCCAGCAGCCGACAGGGGCCAAACACCATATATTTT,CASSRQGPNTIYF
TRBV7-2,TRBJ2-1,.,TRBD2,15,TGTGCCAGCAGCTCTAGCGGGGGGAACTACAATGAGCAGTTCTTC,CASSSSGGNYNEQFF
TRBV19,TRBJ1-5,.,TRBD1,14,TGTGCCAGTAGTACGACAGGGGACAATCAGCCCCAGCATTTT,CASSTTGDNQPQHF
TRBV5-5,TRBJ2-5,.,.,15,TGTGCCAGCAGCTTCCTCTCTACCCGTCAAGAGACCCAGTACTTC,CASSFLSTRQETQYF
TRBV13,TRBJ1-2,once,.,17,TGTGCCAGCAGCTTAGGACAGGCTGGGCGTGTTGGCGGTGGCTACACCTTC,CASSLGQAGRVGGGYTF
TRBV19,TRBJ2-2,.,TRBD1,16,TGTGCCAGTAGTATCGGGACAGGGGGCTACACCGGGGAGCTGTTTTTT,CASSIGTGGYTGELFF
TRBV29-1,TRBJ1-2,once,.,12,TGCAGCGTTAACACAGGGTTGTGGGGCTACACCTTC,CSVNTGLWGYTF
TRBV2,TRBJ1-1,.,.,16,TGTGCCAGCAGCCCCCCCTCTGGGGGGGCGAACACTGAAGCTTTCTTT,CASSPPSGGANTEAFF
TRBV5-1,TRBJ2-5,.,TRBD2,14,TGCGCCAGCAGCGGCGGGGGAGGGGAAGAGACCCAGTACTTC,CASSGGGGEETQYF
TRBV3-1/TRBV3-2,TRBJ2-5,.,TRBD2,18,TGTGCCAGCACCACAGCCCCACTAGCGGGGGGGAAGGGAGAGACCCAGTACTTC,CASTTAPLAGGKGETQYF
TRBV4-3,TRBJ1-2,.,TRBD1,13,TGCGCCAGCAGCCCAACGACAGGGCGAGGCTACACCTTC,CASSPTTGRGYTF
TRBV7-8,TRBJ1-2,.,TRBD1,15,TGTGCCAGCAGCTTAAACAGACAGGGAAATTATGGCTACACCTTC,CASSLNRQGNYGYTF
TRBV7-9,TRBJ2-5,.,TRBD1,15,TGTGCCAGCAGCTTAACCCTGGGACAGCAAGAGACCCAGTACTTC,CASSLTLGQQETQYF
TRBV7-2,TRBJ1-1,.,TRBD1,12,TGTGCCAGCAGCTGGACAGGGCCTGTGGCTTTCTTT,CASSWTGPVAFF
TRBV13,TRBJ2-3,.,.,15,TGTGCCAGCAGCAACTCACCCGGCGGAAAGGATACGCAGTATTTT,CASSNSPGGKDTQYF
TRBV18,TRBJ1-1,.,.,13,TGTGCCGGCTCAGGGAGGGGAGGAACTGAAGCTTTCTTT,CAGSGRGGTEAFF
TRBV7-2,TRBJ1-6,.,.,15,TGTGCCAGCAGGAAACAGGCCCCCTATAATTCACCCCTCCACTTT,CASRKQAPYNSPLHF
TRBV12-5,TRBJ1-5,.,.,17,TGTGCTAGTGGTTCCTCCAGGAGGGCCCAAATTGATCAGCCCCAGCATTTT,CASGSSRRAQIDQPQHF
TRBV4-3,TRBJ1-1,.,TRBD1,17,TGCGCCAGCAGCCAAGAAGGCCCAGGGGGTCTGAACACTGAAGCTTTCTTT,CASSQEGPGGLNTEAFF
TRBV5-1,TRBJ1-1,.,.,14,TGCGCCAGCTCCTCCCAGGGATTAAACACTGAAGCTTTCTTT,CASSSQGLNTEAFF
TRBV9,TRBJ1-1,.,.,14,TGTGCCAGCAGCGTAGCTGCGGGGAGGACTGAAGCTTTCTTT,CASSVAAGRTEAFF